This TCR beta chain was obtained from a study of quantifying T cell responses using KT2 cells. For the study at large: Reverse transcription used primers in the TCR alpha and beta constant regions. The second PCR ran as a qPCR until a predetermined fluorescence threshold was reached.

V was pared by 2 bases and J by 5 bases, with 5 bases of the junction left unmatched. Germline-derived CDR1 and CDR2 are SGHTA and FQGTGA. The CDR3 covers 14 residues. Known numbers of the T cell clone KT2 were added to PBMC. The cDNA 3' end received a ligated oligonucleotide with a UMI. First-round PCR used around 4 cycles and beta primers RC1.1 and RC1.2 covering TRBC1 and TRBC2. Each CDR3 protein is one row after TCRdb ran MiXCR on the UMI-ligation and nested PCR reads. Of 52,000 or so distinct CDR3 sequences listed, 9% to 15% were seen once; the top ten hold roughly 10%. The chain carries TRBV7-3 and TRBJ2-5; 7 nucleotides align to TRBD2. The receptor comes from a human donor. The sample taken for sequencing was PBMCs spiked with cells of the T cell clone KT2. Here the CDR3 reads CASSLAGEGETQYF. For the CDR3, the DNA is TGTGCCAGCAGCTTAGCGGGAGAAGGGGAGACCCAGTACTTC.